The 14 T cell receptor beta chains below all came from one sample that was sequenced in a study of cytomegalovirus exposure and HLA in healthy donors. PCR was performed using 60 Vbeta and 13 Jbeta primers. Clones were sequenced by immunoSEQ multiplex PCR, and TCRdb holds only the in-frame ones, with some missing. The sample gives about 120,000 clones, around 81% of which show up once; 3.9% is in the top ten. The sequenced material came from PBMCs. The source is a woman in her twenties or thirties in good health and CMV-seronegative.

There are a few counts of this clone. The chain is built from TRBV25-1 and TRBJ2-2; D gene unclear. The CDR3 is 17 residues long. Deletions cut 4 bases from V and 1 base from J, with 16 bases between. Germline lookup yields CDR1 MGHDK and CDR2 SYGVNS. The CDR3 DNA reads TGTGCCAGCAGTGTCCACACATGGTCGGGGAACACCGGGGAGCTGTTTTTT. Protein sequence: CASSVHTWSGNTGELFF.

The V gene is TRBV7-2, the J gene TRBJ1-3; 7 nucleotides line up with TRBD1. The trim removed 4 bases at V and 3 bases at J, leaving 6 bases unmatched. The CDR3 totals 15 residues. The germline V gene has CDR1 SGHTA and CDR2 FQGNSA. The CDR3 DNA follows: TGTGCCAGCAGCTCCTCGACAGGGTATGGAAACACCATATATTTT. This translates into CASSSSTGYGNTIYF.

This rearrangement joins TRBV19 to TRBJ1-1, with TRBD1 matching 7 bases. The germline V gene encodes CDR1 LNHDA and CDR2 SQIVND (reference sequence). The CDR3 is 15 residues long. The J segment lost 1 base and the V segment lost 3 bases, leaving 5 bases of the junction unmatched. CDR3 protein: CASSISEGANTEAFF. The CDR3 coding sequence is TGTGCCAGTAGTATTTCTGAGGGGGCGAACACTGAAGCTTTCTTT.

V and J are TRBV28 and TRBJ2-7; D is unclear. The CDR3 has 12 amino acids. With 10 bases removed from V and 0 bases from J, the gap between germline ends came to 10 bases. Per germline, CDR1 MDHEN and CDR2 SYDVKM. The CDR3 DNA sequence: TGTGCCACCGGGTCCAGCTCCTACGAGCAGTACTTC. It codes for CATGSSSYEQYF. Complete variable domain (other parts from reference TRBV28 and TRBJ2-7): DVKVTQSSRYLVKRTGEKVFLECVQDMDHENMFWYRQDPGLGLRLIYFSYDVKMKEKGDIPEGYSVSREKKERFSLILESASTNQTSMYLCATGSSSYEQYFGPGTRLTVT.

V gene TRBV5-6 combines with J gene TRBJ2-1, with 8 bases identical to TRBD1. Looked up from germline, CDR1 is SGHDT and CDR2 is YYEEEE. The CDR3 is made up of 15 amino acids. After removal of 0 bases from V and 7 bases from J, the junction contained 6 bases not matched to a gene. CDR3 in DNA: TGTGCCAGCAGCTTGGTCCAGGGGGCTGGGAATGAGCAGTTCTTC. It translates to CASSLVQGAGNEQFF.

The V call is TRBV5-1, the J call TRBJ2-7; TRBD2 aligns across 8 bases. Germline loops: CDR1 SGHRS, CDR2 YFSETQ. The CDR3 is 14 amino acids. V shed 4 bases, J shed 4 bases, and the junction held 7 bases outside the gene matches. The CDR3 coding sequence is TGCGCCAGCAGCCGGGAGGTAGCGGGATACGAGCAGTACTTC. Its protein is CASSREVAGYEQYF. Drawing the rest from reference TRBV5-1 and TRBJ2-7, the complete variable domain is KAGVTQTPRYLIKTRGQQVTLSCSPISGHRSVSWYQQTPGQGLQFLFEYFSETQRNKGNFPGRFSGRQFSNSRSEMNVSTLELGDSALYLCASSREVAGYEQYFGPGTRLTVT.

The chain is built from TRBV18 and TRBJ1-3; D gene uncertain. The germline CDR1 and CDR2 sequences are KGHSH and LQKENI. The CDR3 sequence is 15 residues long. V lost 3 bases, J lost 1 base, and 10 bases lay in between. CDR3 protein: CASSPARRSGNTIYF. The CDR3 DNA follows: TGTGCCAGCTCACCTGCTCGGCGGTCTGGAAACACCATATATTTT.

DNA of the CDR3: TGTGCCAGCACCATAACAGGGGAAGAGACCCAGTACTTC. This encodes CASTITGEETQYF. The V gene is TRBV5-6, the J gene TRBJ2-5, with TRBD1 identical over 7 bases. The CDR3 has 13 amino acids. After removal of 6 bases from V and 3 bases from J, the junction contained 5 bases not matched to a gene. From germline, CDR1 is SGHDT and CDR2 YYEEEE.

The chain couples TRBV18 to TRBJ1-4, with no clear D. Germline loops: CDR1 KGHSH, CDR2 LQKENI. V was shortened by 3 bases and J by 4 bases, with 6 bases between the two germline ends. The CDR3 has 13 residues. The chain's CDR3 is CASSPQYNEKLFF. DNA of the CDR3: TGTGCCAGCTCACCCCAGTATAATGAAAAACTGTTTTTT.

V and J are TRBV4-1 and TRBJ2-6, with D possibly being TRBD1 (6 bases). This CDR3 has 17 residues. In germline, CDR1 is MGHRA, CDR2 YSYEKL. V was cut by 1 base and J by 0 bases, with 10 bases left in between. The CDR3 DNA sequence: TGCGCCAGCAGCCAAGGACAGGCCCACTCTGGGGCCAACGTCCTGACTTTC. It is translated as CASSQGQAHSGANVLTF.

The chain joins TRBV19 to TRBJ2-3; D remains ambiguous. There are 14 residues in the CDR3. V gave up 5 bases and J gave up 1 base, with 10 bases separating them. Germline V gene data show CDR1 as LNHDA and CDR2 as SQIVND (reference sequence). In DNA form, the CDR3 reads TGTGCCAGTAGTGACGGGTTCGGCACAGATACGCAGTATTTT. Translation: CASSDGFGTDTQYF.

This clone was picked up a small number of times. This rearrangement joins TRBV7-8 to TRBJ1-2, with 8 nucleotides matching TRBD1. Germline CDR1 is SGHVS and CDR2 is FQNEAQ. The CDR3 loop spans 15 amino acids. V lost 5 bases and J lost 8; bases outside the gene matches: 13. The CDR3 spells CASSVSGQGPRGYTF. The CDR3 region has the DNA TGTGCCAGCAGCGTAAGCGGACAGGGCCCCCGGGGCTACACCTTC.

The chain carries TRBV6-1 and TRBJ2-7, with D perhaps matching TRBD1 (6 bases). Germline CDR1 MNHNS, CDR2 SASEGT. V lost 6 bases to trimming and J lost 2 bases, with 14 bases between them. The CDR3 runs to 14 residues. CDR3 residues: CASRTGITTYEQYF. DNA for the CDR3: TGTGCCAGCAGGACAGGTATAACCACCTACGAGCAGTACTTC.

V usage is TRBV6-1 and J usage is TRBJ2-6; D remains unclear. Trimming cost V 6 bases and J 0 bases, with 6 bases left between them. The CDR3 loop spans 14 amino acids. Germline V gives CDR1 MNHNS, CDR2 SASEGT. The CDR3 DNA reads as TGTGCCAGCAGCCTTCTCTCTGGGGCCAACGTCCTGACTTTC. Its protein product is CASSLLSGANVLTF.